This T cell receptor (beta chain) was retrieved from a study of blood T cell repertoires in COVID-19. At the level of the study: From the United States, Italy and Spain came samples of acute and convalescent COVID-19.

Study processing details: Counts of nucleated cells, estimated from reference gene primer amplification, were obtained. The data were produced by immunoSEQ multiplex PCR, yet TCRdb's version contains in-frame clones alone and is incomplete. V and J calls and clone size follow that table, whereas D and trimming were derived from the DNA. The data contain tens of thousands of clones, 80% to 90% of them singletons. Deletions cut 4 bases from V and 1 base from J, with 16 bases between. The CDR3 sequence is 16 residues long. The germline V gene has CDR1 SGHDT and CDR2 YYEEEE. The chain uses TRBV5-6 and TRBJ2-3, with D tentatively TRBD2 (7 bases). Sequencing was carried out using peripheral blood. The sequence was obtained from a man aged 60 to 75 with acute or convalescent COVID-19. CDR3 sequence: CASSTPPGGRTDTQYF. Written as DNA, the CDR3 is TGTGCCAGCAGCACCCCGCCCGGGGGGCGCACAGATACGCAGTATTTT.